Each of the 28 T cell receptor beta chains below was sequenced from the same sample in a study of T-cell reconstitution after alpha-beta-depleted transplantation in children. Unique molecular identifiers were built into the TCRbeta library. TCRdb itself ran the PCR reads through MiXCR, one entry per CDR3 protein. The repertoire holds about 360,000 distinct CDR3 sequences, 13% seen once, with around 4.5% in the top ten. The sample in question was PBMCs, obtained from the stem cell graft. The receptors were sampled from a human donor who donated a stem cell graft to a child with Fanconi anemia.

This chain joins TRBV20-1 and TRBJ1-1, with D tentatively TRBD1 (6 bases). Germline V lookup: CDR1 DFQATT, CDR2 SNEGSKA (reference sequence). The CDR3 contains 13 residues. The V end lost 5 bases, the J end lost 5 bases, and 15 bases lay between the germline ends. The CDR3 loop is CSASPGVGTEAFF. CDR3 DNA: TGCAGTGCTTCACCAGGGGTTGGGACTGAAGCTTTCTTT.

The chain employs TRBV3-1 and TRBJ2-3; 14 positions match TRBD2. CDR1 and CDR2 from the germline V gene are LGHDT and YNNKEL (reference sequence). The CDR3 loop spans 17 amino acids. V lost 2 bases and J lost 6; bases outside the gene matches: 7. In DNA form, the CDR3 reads TGTGCCAGCAGCCAATCCGGACTAGCGGGGGGCCCCGATACGCAGTATTTT. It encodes CASSQSGLAGGPDTQYF.

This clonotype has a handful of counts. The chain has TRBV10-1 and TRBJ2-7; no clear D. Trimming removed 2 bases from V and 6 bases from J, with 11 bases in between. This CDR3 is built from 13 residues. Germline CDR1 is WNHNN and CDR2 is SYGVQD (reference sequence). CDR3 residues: CASSERADGEQYF. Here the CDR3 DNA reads TGCGCCAGCAGTGAGAGGGCAGATGGCGAGCAGTACTTC.

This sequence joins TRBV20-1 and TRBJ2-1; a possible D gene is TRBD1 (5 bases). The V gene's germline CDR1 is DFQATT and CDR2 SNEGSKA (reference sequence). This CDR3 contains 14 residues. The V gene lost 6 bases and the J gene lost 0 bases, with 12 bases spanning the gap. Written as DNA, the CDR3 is TGCAGTGCCTTAGGGGCGAGCTCCTACAATGAGCAGTTCTTC. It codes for CSALGASSYNEQFF.

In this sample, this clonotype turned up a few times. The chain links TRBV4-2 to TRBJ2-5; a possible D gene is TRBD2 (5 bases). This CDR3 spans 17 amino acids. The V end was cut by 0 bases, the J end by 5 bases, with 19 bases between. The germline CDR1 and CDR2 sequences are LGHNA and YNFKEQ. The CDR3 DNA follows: TGTGCCAGCAGCCAAGATTGGGAGACCGGACTCTGGGAGACCCAGTACTTC. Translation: CASSQDWETGLWETQYF.

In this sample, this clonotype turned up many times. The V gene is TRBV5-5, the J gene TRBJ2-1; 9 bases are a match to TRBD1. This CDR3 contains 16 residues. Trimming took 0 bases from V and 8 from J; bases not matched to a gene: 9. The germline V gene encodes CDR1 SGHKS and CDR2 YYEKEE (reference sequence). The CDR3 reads CASSLEGQGWIHEQFF. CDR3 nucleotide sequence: TGTGCCAGCAGCTTGGAGGGACAGGGTTGGATCCATGAGCAGTTCTTC.

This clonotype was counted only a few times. CDR3 DNA sequence: TGCGCCAGGTCTCGGGACAGGGCACACTACGAGCAGTACTTC. It encodes CARSRDRAHYEQYF. The chain is built from TRBV5-1 and TRBJ2-7; 9 positions match TRBD1. J gave up 3 bases and V 8 bases, and 9 bases lay outside the gene matches. CDR3 length equals 14 residues. Germline V gives CDR1 SGHRS, CDR2 YFSETQ.

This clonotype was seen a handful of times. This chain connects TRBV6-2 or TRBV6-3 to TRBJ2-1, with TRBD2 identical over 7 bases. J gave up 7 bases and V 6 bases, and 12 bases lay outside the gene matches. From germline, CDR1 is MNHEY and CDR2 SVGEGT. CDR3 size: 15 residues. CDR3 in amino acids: CASSQLASTGNEQFF. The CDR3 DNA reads TGTGCCAGCAGCCAACTAGCGAGTACCGGGAATGAGCAGTTCTTC.

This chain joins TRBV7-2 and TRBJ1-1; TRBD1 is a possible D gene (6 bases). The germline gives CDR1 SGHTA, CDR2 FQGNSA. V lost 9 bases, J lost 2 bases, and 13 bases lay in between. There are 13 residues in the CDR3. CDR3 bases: TGTGCCAGTAGGCGGGGGCCCAACACTGAAGCTTTCTTT. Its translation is CASRRGPNTEAFF. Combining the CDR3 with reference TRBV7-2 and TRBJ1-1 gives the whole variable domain GAGVSQSPSNKVTEKGKDVELRCDPISGHTALYWYRQSLGQGLEFLIYFQGNSAPDKSGLPSDRFSAERTGGSVSTLTIQRTQQEDSAVYLCASRRGPNTEAFFGQGTRLTVV.

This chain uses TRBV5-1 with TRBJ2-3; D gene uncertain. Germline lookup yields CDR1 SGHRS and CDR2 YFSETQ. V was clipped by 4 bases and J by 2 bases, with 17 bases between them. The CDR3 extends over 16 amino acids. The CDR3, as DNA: TGCGCCAGCAGCCGGCCAGCGCTGGGGAACACAGATACGCAGTATTTT. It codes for CASSRPALGNTDTQYF.

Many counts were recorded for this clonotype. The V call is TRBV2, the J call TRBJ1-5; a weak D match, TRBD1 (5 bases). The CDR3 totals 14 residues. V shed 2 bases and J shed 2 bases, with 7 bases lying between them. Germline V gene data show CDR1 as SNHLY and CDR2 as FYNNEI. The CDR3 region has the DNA TGTGCCAGCAGTGAAAGGGGACGCAATCAGCCCCAGCATTTT. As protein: CASSERGRNQPQHF. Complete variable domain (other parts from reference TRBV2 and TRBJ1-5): EPEVTQTPSHQVTQMGQEVILRCVPISNHLYFYWYRQILGQKVEFLVSFYNNEISEKSEIFDDQFSVERPDGSNFTLKIRSTKLEDSAMYFCASSERGRNQPQHFGDGTRLSIL.

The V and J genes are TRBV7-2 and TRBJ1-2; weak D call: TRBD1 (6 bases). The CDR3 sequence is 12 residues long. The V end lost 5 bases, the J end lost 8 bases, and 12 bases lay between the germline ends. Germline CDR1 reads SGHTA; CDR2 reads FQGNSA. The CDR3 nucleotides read TGTGCCAGCAGCGCGGACAGAGGAGGCTACACCTTC. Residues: CASSADRGGYTF. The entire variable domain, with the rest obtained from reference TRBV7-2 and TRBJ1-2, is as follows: GAGVSQSPSNKVTEKGKDVELRCDPISGHTALYWYRQSLGQGLEFLIYFQGNSAPDKSGLPSDRFSAERTGGSVSTLTIQRTQQEDSAVYLCASSADRGGYTFGSGTRLTVV.

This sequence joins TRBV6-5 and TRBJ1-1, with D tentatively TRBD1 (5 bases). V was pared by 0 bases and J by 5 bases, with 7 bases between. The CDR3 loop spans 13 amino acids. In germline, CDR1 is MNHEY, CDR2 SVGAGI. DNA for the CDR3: TGTGCCAGCAGTTACTCGGGGCAAACTGAAGCTTTCTTT. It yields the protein CASSYSGQTEAFF.

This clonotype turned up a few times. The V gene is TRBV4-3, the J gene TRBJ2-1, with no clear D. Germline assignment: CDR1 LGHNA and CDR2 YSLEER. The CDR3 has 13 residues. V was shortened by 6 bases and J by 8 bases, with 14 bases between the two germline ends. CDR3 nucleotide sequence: TGCGCCAGCAGTCCAAACCTAAGATATGAGCAGTTCTTC. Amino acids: CASSPNLRYEQFF.

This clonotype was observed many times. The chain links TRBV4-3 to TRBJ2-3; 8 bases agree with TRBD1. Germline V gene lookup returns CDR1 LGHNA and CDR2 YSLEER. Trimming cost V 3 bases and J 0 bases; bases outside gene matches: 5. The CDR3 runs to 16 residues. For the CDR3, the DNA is TGCGCCAGCAGCCAGGGACAGGACTCAAGCACAGATACGCAGTATTTT. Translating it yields CASSQGQDSSTDTQYF.

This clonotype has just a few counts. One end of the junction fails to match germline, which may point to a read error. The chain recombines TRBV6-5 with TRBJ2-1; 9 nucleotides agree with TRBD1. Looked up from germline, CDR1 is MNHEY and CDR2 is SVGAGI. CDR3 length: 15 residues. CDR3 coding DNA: TGTGCCAGCAGTTACTCGGGGGACAGGGAATATGAGAAGTTCTTC. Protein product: CASSYSGDREYEKFF.

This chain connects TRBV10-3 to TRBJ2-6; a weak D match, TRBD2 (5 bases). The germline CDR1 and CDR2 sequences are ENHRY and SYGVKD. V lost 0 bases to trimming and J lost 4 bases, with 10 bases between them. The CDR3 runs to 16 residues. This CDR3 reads CAISESRVGGANVLTF. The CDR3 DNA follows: TGTGCCATCAGTGAGTCGAGGGTGGGGGGGGCCAACGTCCTGACTTTC.

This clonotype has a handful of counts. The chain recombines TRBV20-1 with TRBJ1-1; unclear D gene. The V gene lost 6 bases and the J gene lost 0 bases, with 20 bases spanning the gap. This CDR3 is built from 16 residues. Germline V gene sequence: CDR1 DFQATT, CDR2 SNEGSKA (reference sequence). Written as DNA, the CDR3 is TGCAGTGCGACATTCGGATCGGCTGGCTTGAACACTGAAGCTTTCTTT. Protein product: CSATFGSAGLNTEAFF.

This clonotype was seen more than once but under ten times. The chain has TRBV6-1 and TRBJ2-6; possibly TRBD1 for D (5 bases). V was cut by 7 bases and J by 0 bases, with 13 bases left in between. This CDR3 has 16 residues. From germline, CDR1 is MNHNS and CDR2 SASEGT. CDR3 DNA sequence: TGTGCCAGCATGGGCAGGGCCCGCTCTGGGGCCAACGTCCTGACTTTC. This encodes CASMGRARSGANVLTF.

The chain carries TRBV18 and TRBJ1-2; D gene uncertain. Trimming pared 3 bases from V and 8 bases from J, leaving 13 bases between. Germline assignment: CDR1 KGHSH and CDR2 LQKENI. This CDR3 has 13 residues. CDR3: CASSPGRESGYTF. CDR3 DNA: TGTGCCAGCTCACCCGGACGTGAGTCCGGCTACACCTTC.

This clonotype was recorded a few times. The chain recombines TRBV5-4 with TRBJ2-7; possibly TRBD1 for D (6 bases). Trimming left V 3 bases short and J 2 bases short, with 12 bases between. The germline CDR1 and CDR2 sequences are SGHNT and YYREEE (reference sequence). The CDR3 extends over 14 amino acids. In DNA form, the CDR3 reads TGTGCCAGCAGCTCCGGACAGTCGGCCTACGAGCAGTACGTC. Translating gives CASSSGQSAYEQYV.

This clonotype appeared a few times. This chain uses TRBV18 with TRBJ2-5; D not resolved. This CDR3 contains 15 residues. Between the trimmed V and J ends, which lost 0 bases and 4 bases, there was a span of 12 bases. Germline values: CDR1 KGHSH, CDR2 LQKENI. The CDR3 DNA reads TGTGCCAGCTCACCACCTCTGGGGTATGGAGAGACCCAGTACTTC. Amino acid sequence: CASSPPLGYGETQYF.

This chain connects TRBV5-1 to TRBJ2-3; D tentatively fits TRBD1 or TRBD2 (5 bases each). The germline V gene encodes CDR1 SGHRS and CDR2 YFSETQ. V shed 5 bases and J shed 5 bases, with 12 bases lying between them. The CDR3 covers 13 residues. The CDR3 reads CASREGPGDTQYF. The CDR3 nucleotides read TGCGCCAGCAGAGAGGGGCCAGGAGATACGCAGTATTTT.

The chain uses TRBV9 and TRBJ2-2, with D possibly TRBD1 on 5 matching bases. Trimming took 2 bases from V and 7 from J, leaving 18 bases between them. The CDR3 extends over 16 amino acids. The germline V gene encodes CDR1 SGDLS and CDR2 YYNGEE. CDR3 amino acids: CASSVSDTHLSGELFF. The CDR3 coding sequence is TGTGCCAGCAGCGTTTCGGACACCCATCTCAGCGGGGAGCTGTTTTTT. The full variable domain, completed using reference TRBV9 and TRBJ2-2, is DSGVTQTPKHLITATGQRVTLRCSPRSGDLSVYWYQQSLDQGLQFLIQYYNGEERAKGNILERFSAQQFPDLHSELNLSSLELGDSALYFCASSVSDTHLSGELFFGEGSRLTVL.

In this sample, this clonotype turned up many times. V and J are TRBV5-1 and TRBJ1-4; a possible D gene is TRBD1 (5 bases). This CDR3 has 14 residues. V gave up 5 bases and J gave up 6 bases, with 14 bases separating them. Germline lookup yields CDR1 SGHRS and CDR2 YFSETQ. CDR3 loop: CASRLSGTDEKLFF. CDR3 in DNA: TGCGCCAGCAGACTCTCCGGGACGGATGAAAAACTGTTTTTT.

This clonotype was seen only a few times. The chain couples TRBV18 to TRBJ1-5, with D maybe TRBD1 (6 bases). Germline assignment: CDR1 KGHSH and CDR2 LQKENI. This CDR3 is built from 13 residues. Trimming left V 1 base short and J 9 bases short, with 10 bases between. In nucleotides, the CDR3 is TGTGCCAGCTCACCACAGGGGGATAGGCCCCAGCATTTT. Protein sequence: CASSPQGDRPQHF.

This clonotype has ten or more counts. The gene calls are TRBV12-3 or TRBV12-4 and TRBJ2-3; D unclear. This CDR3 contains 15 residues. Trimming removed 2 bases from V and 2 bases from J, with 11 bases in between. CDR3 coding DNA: TGTGCCAGCAGTTTACGAGAAGTGGCCACAGATACGCAGTATTTT. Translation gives CASSLREVATDTQYF.

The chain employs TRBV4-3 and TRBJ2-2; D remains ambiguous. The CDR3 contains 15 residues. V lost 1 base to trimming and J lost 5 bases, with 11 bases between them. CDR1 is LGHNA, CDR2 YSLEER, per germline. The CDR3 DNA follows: TGCGCCAGCAGCCAAGTCCCAGATGTAACCGGGGAGCTGTTTTTT. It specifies CASSQVPDVTGELFF.